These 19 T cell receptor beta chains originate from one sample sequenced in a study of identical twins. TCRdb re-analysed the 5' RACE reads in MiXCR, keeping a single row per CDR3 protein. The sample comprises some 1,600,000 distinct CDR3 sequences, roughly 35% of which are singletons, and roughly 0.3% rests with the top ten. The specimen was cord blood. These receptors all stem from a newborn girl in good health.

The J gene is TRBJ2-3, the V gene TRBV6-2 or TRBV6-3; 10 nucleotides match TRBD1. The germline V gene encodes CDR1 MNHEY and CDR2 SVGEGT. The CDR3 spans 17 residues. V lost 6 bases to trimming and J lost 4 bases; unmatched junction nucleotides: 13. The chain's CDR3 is CASRHPGQGFGSDTQYF. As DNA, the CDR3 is TGTGCCAGCAGGCATCCGGGACAGGGGTTCGGGTCAGATACGCAGTATTTT.

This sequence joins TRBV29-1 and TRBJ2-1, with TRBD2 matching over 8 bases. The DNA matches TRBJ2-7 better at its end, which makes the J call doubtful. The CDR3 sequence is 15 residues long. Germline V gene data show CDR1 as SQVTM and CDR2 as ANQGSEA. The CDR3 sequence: CSVVGKLAAYNEQYF. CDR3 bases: TGCAGCGTTGTGGGGAAACTAGCGGCCTACAATGAGCAGTACTTC.

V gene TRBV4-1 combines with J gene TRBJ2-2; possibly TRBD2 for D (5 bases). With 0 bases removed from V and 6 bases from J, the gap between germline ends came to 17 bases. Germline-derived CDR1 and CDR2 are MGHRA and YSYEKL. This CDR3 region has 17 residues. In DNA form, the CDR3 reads TGCGCCAGCAGCCAAGAGGGAGCGGTCTCGATCTCCGGGGAGCTGTTTTTT. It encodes CASSQEGAVSISGELFF.

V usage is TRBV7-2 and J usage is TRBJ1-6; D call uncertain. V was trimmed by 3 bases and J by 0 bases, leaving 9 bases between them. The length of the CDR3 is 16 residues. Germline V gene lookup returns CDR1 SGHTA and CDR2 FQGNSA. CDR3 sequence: CASSFARSSYNSPLHF. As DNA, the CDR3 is TGTGCCAGCAGCTTCGCCAGGAGCTCCTATAATTCACCCCTCCACTTT.

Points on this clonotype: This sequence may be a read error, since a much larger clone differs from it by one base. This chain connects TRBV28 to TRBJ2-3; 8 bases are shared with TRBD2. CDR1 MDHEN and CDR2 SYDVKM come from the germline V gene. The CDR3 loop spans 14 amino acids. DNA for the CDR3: TGTGCCAGCAGTTCGGTAGCGGGAATAGATACGCGGTATTTT. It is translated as CASSSVAGIDTRYF.

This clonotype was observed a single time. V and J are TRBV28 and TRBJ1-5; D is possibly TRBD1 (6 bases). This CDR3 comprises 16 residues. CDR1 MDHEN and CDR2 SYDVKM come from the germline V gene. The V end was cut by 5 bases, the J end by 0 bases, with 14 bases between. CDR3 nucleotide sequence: TGTGCCAGCAGTGCCGCGGGGGGCTATAGCAATCAGCCCCAGCATTTT. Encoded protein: CASSAAGGYSNQPQHF.

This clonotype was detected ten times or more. CDR3 sequence (DNA): TGCAGTGCTAGTGATAGCGGGAGGGCCTACGAGCAGTACTTC. This encodes CSASDSGRAYEQYF. V and J are TRBV20-1 and TRBJ2-7; 11 positions agree with TRBD2. CDR3 length: 14 amino acids. V was clipped by 3 bases and J by 2 bases; unmatched bases: 3. CDR1 DFQATT and CDR2 SNEGSKA come from the germline V gene (reference sequence).

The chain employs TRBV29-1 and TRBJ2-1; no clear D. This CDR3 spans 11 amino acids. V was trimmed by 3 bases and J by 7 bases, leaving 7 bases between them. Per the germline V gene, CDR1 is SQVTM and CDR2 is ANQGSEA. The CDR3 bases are TGCAGCGTTGACCAGGTAAATGAGCAGTTCTTC. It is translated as CSVDQVNEQFF.

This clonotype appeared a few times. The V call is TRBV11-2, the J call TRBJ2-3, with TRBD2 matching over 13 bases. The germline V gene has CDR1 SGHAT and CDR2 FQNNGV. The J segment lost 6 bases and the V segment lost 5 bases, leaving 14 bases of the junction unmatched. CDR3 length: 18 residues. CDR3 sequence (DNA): TGTGCCAGCAGCCTCCACCGACTAGCGGGGGGAGGGTGGGATACGCAGTATTTT. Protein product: CASSLHRLAGGGWDTQYF.

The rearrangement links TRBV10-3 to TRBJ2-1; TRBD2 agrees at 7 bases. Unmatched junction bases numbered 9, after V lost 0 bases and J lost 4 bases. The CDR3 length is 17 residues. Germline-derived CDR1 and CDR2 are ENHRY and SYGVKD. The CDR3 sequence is CAISESRLSGEYNEQFF. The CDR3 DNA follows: TGTGCCATCAGTGAGTCGAGGCTGAGCGGGGAATACAATGAGCAGTTCTTC.

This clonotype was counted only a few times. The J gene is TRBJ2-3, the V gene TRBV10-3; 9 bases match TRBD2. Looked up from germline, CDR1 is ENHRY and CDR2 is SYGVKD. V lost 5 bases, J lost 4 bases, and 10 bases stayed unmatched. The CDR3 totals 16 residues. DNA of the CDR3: TGTGCCATCAGTCCCCTTAGCGGGAGCTGGGCAGATACGCAGTATTTT. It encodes CAISPLSGSWADTQYF.

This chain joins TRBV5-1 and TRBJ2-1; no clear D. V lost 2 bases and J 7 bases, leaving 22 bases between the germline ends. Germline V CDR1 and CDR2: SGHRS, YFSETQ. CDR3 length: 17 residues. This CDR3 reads CASSFPKWVGGGNEQFF. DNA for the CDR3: TGCGCCAGCAGCTTCCCAAAGTGGGTCGGTGGTGGGAATGAGCAGTTCTTC.

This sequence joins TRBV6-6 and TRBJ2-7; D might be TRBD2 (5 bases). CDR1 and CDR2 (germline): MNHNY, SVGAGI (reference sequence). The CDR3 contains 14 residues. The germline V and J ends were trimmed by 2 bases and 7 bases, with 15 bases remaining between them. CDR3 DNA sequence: TGTGCCAGCAGTTACGGCACTAGGTCCAATGAGCAGTACTTC. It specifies CASSYGTRSNEQYF.

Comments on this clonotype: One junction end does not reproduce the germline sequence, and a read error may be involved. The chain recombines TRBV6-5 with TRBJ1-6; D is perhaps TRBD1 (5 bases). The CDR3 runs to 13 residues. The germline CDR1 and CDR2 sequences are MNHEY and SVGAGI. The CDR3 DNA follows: TGTGCCTGCAGTTACCAGGGTTTGTCACCCCTCCACTTT. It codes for CACSYQGLSPLHF.

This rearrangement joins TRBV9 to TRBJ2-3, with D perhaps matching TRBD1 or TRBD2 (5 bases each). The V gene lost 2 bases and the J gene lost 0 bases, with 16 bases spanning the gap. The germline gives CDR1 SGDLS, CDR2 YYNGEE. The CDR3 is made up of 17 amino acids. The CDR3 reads CASSVSAGAGSTDTQYF. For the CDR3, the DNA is TGTGCCAGCAGCGTTTCCGCCGGGGCAGGAAGCACAGATACGCAGTATTTT.

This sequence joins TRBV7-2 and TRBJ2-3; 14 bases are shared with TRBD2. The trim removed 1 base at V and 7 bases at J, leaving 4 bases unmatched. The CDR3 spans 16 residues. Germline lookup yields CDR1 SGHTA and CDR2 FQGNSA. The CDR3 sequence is CASSLGTSGGWNTQYF. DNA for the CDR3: TGTGCCAGCAGCTTAGGGACTAGCGGGGGGTGGAATACGCAGTATTTT. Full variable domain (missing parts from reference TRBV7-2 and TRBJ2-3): GAGVSQSPSNKVTEKGKDVELRCDPISGHTALYWYRQSLGQGLEFLIYFQGNSAPDKSGLPSDRFSAERTGGSVSTLTIQRTQQEDSAVYLCASSLGTSGGWNTQYFGPGTRLTVL.

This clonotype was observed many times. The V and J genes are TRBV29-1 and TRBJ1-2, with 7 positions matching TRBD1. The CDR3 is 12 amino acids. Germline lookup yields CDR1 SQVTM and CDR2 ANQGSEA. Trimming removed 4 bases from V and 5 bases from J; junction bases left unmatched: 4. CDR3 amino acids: CSVGQGTYGYTF. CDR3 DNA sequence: TGCAGCGTTGGACAGGGTACATATGGCTACACCTTC.

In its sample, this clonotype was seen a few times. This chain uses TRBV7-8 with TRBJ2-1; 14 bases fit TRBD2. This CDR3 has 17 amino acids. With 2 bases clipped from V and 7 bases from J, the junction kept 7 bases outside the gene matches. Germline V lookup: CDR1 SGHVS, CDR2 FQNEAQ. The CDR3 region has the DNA TGTGCCAGCAGCTTATGGGGACTAGCGGGAGTGGGAAATGAGCAGTTCTTC. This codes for CASSLWGLAGVGNEQFF.

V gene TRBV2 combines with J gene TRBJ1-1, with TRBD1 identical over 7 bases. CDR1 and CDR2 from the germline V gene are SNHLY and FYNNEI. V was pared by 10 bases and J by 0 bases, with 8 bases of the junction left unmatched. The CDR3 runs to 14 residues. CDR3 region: CANPTGEVNTEAFF. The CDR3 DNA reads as TGTGCCAACCCAACAGGGGAGGTGAACACTGAAGCTTTCTTT.